A single sample gave rise to the 32 T cell receptor beta chains below, sequenced in a study of identical twins (dated by TCRdb to 2016 to 2017). Libraries were prepared through 5' RACE. The data were produced on an Illumina HiSeq 2000. The raw public reads went through TCRdb reprocessing: fastp at Q25, MiXCR clone calling, in-frame beta chains kept. Rows are combined by CDR3 protein, so each entry shows the most common genes and DNA. The table for this sample lists 1.5 million to 2 million distinct CDR3 sequences; 25% to 35% of them were counted only once. Of the sample, over 0.25% is held by the ten largest clones. Input material: cord blood. The receptors stem from a newborn girl in good health.

This clonotype occurred a few times. V gene TRBV20-1 combines with J gene TRBJ2-1; D unresolved. The germline V gene has CDR1 DFQATT and CDR2 SNEGSKA (reference sequence). The CDR3 consists of 12 residues. The V end lost 4 bases, the J end lost 10 bases, and 14 bases lay between the germline ends. Here the CDR3 DNA reads TGCAGTGCTAAAAAGCCGGGCATCGAGCAGTTCTTC. Encoded protein: CSAKKPGIEQFF.

The chain couples TRBV2 to TRBJ2-2; D might be TRBD2 (7 bases). Looked up from germline, CDR1 is SNHLY and CDR2 is FYNNEI. This CDR3 region has 15 residues. With 4 bases removed from V and 3 bases from J, the gap between germline ends came to 12 bases. In nucleotides, the CDR3 is TGTGCCAGCAGTGGTCCGGGGGGCTACACCGGGGAGCTGTTTTTT. Its translation is CASSGPGGYTGELFF.

This clonotype was counted a single time. V gene TRBV6-4 combines with J gene TRBJ1-1; no definite D call. The V and J ends lost 0 bases and 3 bases respectively, with 17 bases between them. The CDR3 contains 17 residues. The germline V gene encodes CDR1 MRHNA and CDR2 SNTAGT. The CDR3 reads CASSDSRALLLYTEAFF. The CDR3 coding sequence is TGTGCCAGCAGTGACTCGCGGGCCCTCCTATTATACACTGAAGCTTTCTTT.

This clonotype was seen only a few times. The V call is TRBV9, the J call TRBJ2-1, with 11 bases that match TRBD2. CDR1 is SGDLS and CDR2 is YYNGEE in the germline V gene. Trimming at V came to 4 bases and at J to 4 bases, leaving 10 bases not matched to a gene. The CDR3 is 17 amino acids. CDR3 DNA sequence: TGTGCCAGCAGCCCCCGAGTAGCGGGGGGGCTTTACAATGAGCAGTTCTTC. Protein product: CASSPRVAGGLYNEQFF. Full variable domain (outside the CDR3, taken from reference TRBV9 and TRBJ2-1): DSGVTQTPKHLITATGQRVTLRCSPRSGDLSVYWYQQSLDQGLQFLIQYYNGEERAKGNILERFSAQQFPDLHSELNLSSLELGDSALYFCASSPRVAGGLYNEQFFGPGTRLTVL.

This clonotype turned up a few times. The chain joins TRBV19 to TRBJ1-2, with D uncertain. CDR1 is LNHDA and CDR2 is SQIVND in the germline V gene (reference sequence). The V end lost 10 bases, the J end lost 4 bases, and 13 bases lay between the germline ends. The CDR3 spans 12 residues. Here the CDR3 DNA reads TGTGCCATCCGAAGCGGAACCTATGGCTACACCTTC. Protein sequence: CAIRSGTYGYTF.

In this sample, this clonotype turned up a few times. The chain employs TRBV5-6 and TRBJ2-7, with D uncertain. This CDR3 region has 12 residues. Per germline, CDR1 SGHDT and CDR2 YYEEEE. V lost 2 bases, J lost 4 bases, and 7 bases lay in between. The chain's CDR3 is CASSFRIYEQYF. DNA of the CDR3: TGTGCCAGCAGCTTTCGGATATACGAGCAGTACTTC.

This clonotype was observed a few times. The chain combines TRBV6-5 with TRBJ2-1; no definite D call. Germline V CDR1 and CDR2: MNHEY, SVGAGI. The CDR3 contains 13 residues. V was cut by 8 bases and J by 0 bases, with 8 bases left in between. This chain's CDR3 is CASGAVSYNEQFF. CDR3 DNA sequence: TGTGCCAGCGGCGCAGTCTCCTACAATGAGCAGTTCTTC.

The CDR3 DNA reads as TGTGCCAGCAGCTTACTTGAGGAATACGAGCAGTACTTC. It specifies CASSLLEEYEQYF. The chain couples TRBV7-8 to TRBJ2-7, with D unclear. This CDR3 spans 13 amino acids. V lost 2 bases to trimming and J lost 4 bases, with 9 bases between them. Germline V gene lookup returns CDR1 SGHVS and CDR2 FQNEAQ.

J is TRBJ2-7 and V is TRBV6-1; D is unresolved. The V gene lost 2 bases and the J gene lost 0 bases, with 8 bases spanning the gap. CDR1 MNHNS and CDR2 SASEGT come from the germline V gene. The CDR3 spans 14 residues. The CDR3 reads CASSEIPSSYEQYF. DNA of the CDR3: TGTGCCAGCAGTGAAATTCCCTCCTCCTACGAGCAGTACTTC.

The CDR3 region is CASSLLYGTGPYEQYF. In DNA, the CDR3 is TGTGCCAGCAGTTTACTCTACGGGACAGGGCCTTACGAGCAGTACTTC. The J gene is TRBJ2-7, the V gene TRBV28; 9 bases map to TRBD1. The CDR3 is 16 residues long. Per germline, CDR1 MDHEN and CDR2 SYDVKM. The ends lost 2 bases at V and 4 bases at J; junction bases unmatched: 9.

This sequence joins TRBV4-1 and TRBJ2-1; D is unclear. The closer fit of TRBJ2-7 to the DNA end suggests the J call may be wrong. CDR1 is MGHRA, CDR2 YSYEKL, per germline. The CDR3 totals 14 residues. The CDR3 sequence is CASSQEWGYNEQYF. For the CDR3, the DNA is TGCGCCAGCAGCCAAGAGTGGGGTTACAATGAGCAGTACTTC.

Comments on this clonotype: A much larger clone is a single base away; this may be a read error. The rearrangement uses TRBV12-3 or TRBV12-4 and TRBJ1-2; tentative D call: TRBD1 (5 bases). V gave up 7 bases and J gave up 4 bases, with 13 bases separating them. The CDR3 runs to 13 residues. In nucleotides, the CDR3 is TGTGCCAGCACCGCGACAGTTTTCTATGGCTACACCTTC. This gives the protein CASTATVFYGYTF.

With regard to this clonotype: A clone one base away is much larger, so this may be a read error. This rearrangement joins TRBV7-8 to TRBJ2-5, with 10 positions matching TRBD2. With V trimmed by 0 bases and J by 11 bases, 24 bases remained unmatched. The CDR3 covers 20 residues. CDR1 and CDR2 from the germline V gene are SGHVS and FQNEAQ. In DNA form, the CDR3 reads TGTGCCAGCAGCTTAGCGTTACGGCTAGCGGGAGCCTTATTATACAATGAGCAGTACTTC. It encodes CASSLALRLAGALLYNEQYF.

This sequence joins TRBV7-9 and TRBJ2-3, with D perhaps TRBD1 or TRBD2 (5 bases each). Deletions cut 0 bases from V and 2 bases from J, with 18 bases between. This CDR3 comprises 18 residues. Germline V gives CDR1 SEHNR, CDR2 FQNEAQ (reference sequence). As DNA, the CDR3 is TGTGCCAGCAGCTTAGCGTACGGACACCGGGACGTCACAGATACGCAGTATTTT. Its protein is CASSLAYGHRDVTDTQYF.

The chain couples TRBV20-1 to TRBJ2-5; D remains ambiguous. Trimming took 3 bases from V and 2 from J, leaving 10 bases between them. This CDR3 comprises 13 residues. Germline loops: CDR1 DFQATT, CDR2 SNEGSKA (reference sequence). The DNA of the CDR3 is TGCAGTGCTAGCGCCCCGTTACAAGAGACCCAGTACTTC. The encoded protein is CSASAPLQETQYF.

The rearrangement links TRBV21-1 to TRBJ1-5; the table's D call TRBD1 went unverified against the DNA. TRBV21-1 is noted as a pseudogene. This CDR3 contains 18 residues. The CDR3 sequence: CASSKLRTLLYSNQPQHF. For the CDR3, the DNA is TGTGCCAGCAGCAAACTCAGGACACTTCTTTATAGCAATCAGCCCCAGCATTTT.

This clonotype was observed a handful of times. This chain links TRBV5-1 with TRBJ2-1; 12 bases are a match to TRBD2. The V segment lost 0 bases and the J segment 7 bases; nucleotides outside the gene matches: 5. Germline-derived CDR1 and CDR2 are SGHRS and YFSETQ. This CDR3 has 16 amino acids. The CDR3 DNA reads TGCGCCAGCAGCTTGGGACTAGCGGGAGAAAAAAATGAGCAGTTCTTC. The encoded protein is CASSLGLAGEKNEQFF. Full variable domain (outside the CDR3, taken from reference TRBV5-1 and TRBJ2-1): KAGVTQTPRYLIKTRGQQVTLSCSPISGHRSVSWYQQTPGQGLQFLFEYFSETQRNKGNFPGRFSGRQFSNSRSEMNVSTLELGDSALYLCASSLGLAGEKNEQFFGPGTRLTVL.

The J gene is TRBJ2-7, the V gene TRBV3-1; 9 bases agree with TRBD1. The CDR3 extends over 15 amino acids. CDR1 is LGHDT, CDR2 YNNKEL, per germline (reference sequence). The V segment lost 4 bases and the J segment 3 bases; nucleotides outside the gene matches: 7. CDR3 amino acids: CASSREGQGDYEQYF. Here the CDR3 DNA reads TGTGCCAGCAGCCGAGAGGGACAGGGAGACTACGAGCAGTACTTC.

The V call is TRBV18, the J call TRBJ2-3; 8 bases are a match to TRBD1. The junction had 7 bases not matched to a gene; V was cut back by 4 bases and J by 7 bases. CDR1 and CDR2 (germline): KGHSH, LQKENI. CDR3 length: 14 amino acids. The CDR3 DNA sequence: TGTGCCAGCTCACACCGACAGGGGACCCATACGCAGTATTTT. Its translation is CASSHRQGTHTQYF.

This clonotype was counted only a few times. V and J are TRBV4-1 and TRBJ1-5, with a tentative D call TRBD1 (5 bases). The CDR3 has 17 amino acids. Looked up from germline, CDR1 is MGHRA and CDR2 is YSYEKL. V lost 2 bases and J lost 2, with 16 bases in between. As DNA, the CDR3 is TGCGCCAGCAGCCAAATCATACTGGGGGAACGCAATCAGCCCCAGCATTTT. Translation gives CASSQIILGERNQPQHF.

This clonotype was observed a few times. The chain is built from TRBV27 and TRBJ1-1; 7 bases map to TRBD1. CDR3 length: 16 residues. With 5 bases clipped from V and 0 bases from J, the junction kept 9 bases outside the gene matches. Germline values: CDR1 MNHEY, CDR2 SMNVEV (reference sequence). The CDR3 bases are TGTGCCAGCAGTGATCCTCGGAGGGGGCTGAACACTGAAGCTTTCTTT. It translates to CASSDPRRGLNTEAFF.

The V gene is TRBV28, the J gene TRBJ2-3; 8 nucleotides agree with TRBD2. The CDR3 consists of 16 residues. V dropped 5 bases and J dropped 6; count of bases not matched to a gene: 13. Germline V CDR1 and CDR2: MDHEN, SYDVKM. CDR3 DNA sequence: TGTGCCAGCAGTCCTTATACCCCTGGCGGGAGGGATACGCAGTATTTT. Its protein product is CASSPYTPGGRDTQYF.

The sample holds many counts of this clonotype. The V and J genes are TRBV27 and TRBJ1-2, with 9 bases matching TRBD1. Germline CDR1 is MNHEY and CDR2 is SMNVEV (reference sequence). V shed 4 bases and J 4 bases; nucleotides not matched to a gene: 7. CDR3 length equals 15 residues. CDR3 loop: CASSWDRVASYGYTF. Here the CDR3 DNA reads TGTGCCAGCAGTTGGGACAGGGTAGCGAGCTATGGCTACACCTTC.

This clonotype has a handful of counts. V is TRBV18 and J is TRBJ2-5, with 8 bases that match TRBD1. Germline V gene data show CDR1 as KGHSH and CDR2 as LQKENI. The junction had 5 bases not matched to a gene; V was cut back by 3 bases and J by 2 bases. This CDR3 contains 15 residues. The CDR3 loop is CASSPRTGTQETQYF. CDR3 DNA: TGTGCCAGCTCACCGCGGACAGGGACACAAGAGACCCAGTACTTC.

The chain has TRBV12-3 or TRBV12-4 and TRBJ2-3, with 8 bases matching TRBD1. This CDR3 has 14 amino acids. Trimming took 7 bases from V and 2 from J; bases not matched to a gene: 5. CDR3 bases: TGTGCCAGCACCCCAGGGGGCTTCACAGATACGCAGTATTTT. This codes for CASTPGGFTDTQYF.

This chain joins TRBV5-1 and TRBJ2-1; D tentatively fits TRBD1 or TRBD2 (5 bases each). The V end lost 5 bases, the J end lost 9 bases, and 18 bases lay between the germline ends. Per germline, CDR1 SGHRS and CDR2 YFSETQ. The CDR3 spans 14 residues. CDR3 in amino acids: CASSYLRRQGEQFF. CDR3 nucleotides: TGCGCCAGCAGTTATCTCCGGAGGCAGGGTGAGCAGTTCTTC.

The rearrangement links TRBV7-2 to TRBJ2-1; 8 bases line up with TRBD2. CDR1 is SGHTA, CDR2 FQGNSA, per germline. The CDR3 runs to 19 residues. The trim removed 2 bases at V and 1 base at J, leaving 13 bases unmatched. The CDR3 region is CASSLPSPRGLGSYNEQFF. CDR3 sequence (DNA): TGTGCCAGCAGCTTACCATCCCCCAGGGGACTAGGGTCCTACAATGAGCAGTTCTTC.

This clonotype was observed a few times. This rearrangement joins TRBV7-2 to TRBJ1-6; D remains unclear. CDR1 is SGHTA and CDR2 is FQGNSA in the germline V gene. The V and J ends lost 3 bases and 1 base respectively, with 7 bases between them. CDR3 length equals 15 residues. DNA for the CDR3: TGTGCCAGCAGCTTTAAACTATCCTATAATTCACCCCTCCACTTT. Residues: CASSFKLSYNSPLHF.

This chain joins TRBV2 and TRBJ2-7; D is undetermined. The germline gives CDR1 SNHLY, CDR2 FYNNEI. This CDR3 has 12 amino acids. V lost 7 bases to trimming and J lost 10 bases, with 17 bases between them. CDR3 nucleotides: TGTGCCAGCAATGGTGTCCCCCCGGCCCAGTACTTC. Translating gives CASNGVPPAQYF.

Many counts were recorded for this clonotype. The chain recombines TRBV20-1 with TRBJ2-3; the D gene could be TRBD1 or TRBD2 (5 bases each). The CDR3 has 14 amino acids. From germline, CDR1 is DFQATT and CDR2 SNEGSKA (reference sequence). Trimming cost V 4 bases and J 0 bases, with 11 bases left between them. Here the CDR3 reads CSAMGTTSTDTQYF. CDR3 nucleotides: TGCAGTGCTATGGGGACCACCAGCACAGATACGCAGTATTTT.

This clonotype turned up a few times. The chain employs TRBV5-1 and TRBJ2-1; possibly TRBD1 for D (6 bases). CDR1 and CDR2 (germline): SGHRS, YFSETQ. Trimming cost V 4 bases and J 5 bases, with 16 bases left between them. The length of the CDR3 is 15 residues. The CDR3 sequence: CASSRGDRLDNEQFF. In DNA, the CDR3 is TGCGCCAGCAGCCGTGGAGACAGGCTAGACAATGAGCAGTTCTTC. The full variable domain, rest sourced from reference TRBV5-1 and TRBJ2-1, is KAGVTQTPRYLIKTRGQQVTLSCSPISGHRSVSWYQQTPGQGLQFLFEYFSETQRNKGNFPGRFSGRQFSNSRSEMNVSTLELGDSALYLCASSRGDRLDNEQFFGPGTRLTVL.

This clonotype appeared a few times. The rearrangement uses TRBV27 and TRBJ2-3; D is uncertain. The CDR3 spans 13 residues. CDR1 is MNHEY and CDR2 is SMNVEV in the germline V gene (reference sequence). V lost 6 bases and J lost 5, with 12 bases in between. The CDR3 region is CASRTYSGDTQYF. CDR3 in DNA: TGTGCCAGCAGGACATACTCGGGAGATACGCAGTATTTT.